This is a list of T cell receptor beta chains from one sample in a study of CD8 T cells in ankylosing spondylitis. TCRdb used MiXCR to reprocess the 5' RACE reads, holding one entry per CDR3 protein. This table has some 340,000 distinct CDR3 sequences, roughly 14% appearing once. The sequenced sample was blood, either unsorted or a sorted T cell fraction (not recorded which). The receptor set was obtained from a male donor with ankylosing spondylitis or in good health (not recorded which). Both conserved end residues are part of each CDR3. A D gene is named only where the DNA matches it firmly. Clone size is shown for a subset of rows, as once, few, many or a class of expanded clone.

v_gene	abundance	j_gene	d_gene	CDR3aa	CDR3nt
TRBV6-5	few	TRBJ2-3	NA	CASSYSLLGRGKDTQYF	TGTGCCAGCAGTTACTCGTTACTGGGAAGAGGAAAAGATACGCAGTATTTT
TRBV23-1	NA	TRBJ2-4	TRBD2	CASSPTSGGFLAKNIQYF	TGCGCCAGCAGTCCTACTAGCGGGGGGTTCCTAGCCAAAAACATTCAGTACTTC
TRBV7-2	few	TRBJ1-2	NA	CASSSQSGNQGPYGYTF	TGTGCCAGCAGCTCTCAAAGCGGGAATCAGGGCCCTTATGGCTACACCTTC
TRBV25-1	many	TRBJ1-6	NA	CASRQGGGSPLHF	TGTGCCAGCAGACAGGGTGGGGGTTCACCCCTCCACTTT
TRBV19	NA	TRBJ1-1	TRBD1	CASSIGQGAAGAFF	TGTGCCAGTAGTATAGGACAGGGGGCCGCGGGGGCTTTCTTT
TRBV11-2	few	TRBJ1-5	TRBD1	CASSPTGGIGQPQHF	TGTGCCAGCAGCCCGACAGGGGGAATAGGACAGCCCCAGCATTTT
TRBV5-1	many	TRBJ2-1	TRBD2	CASSDGLAGGMYEQFF	TGCGCCAGCAGCGACGGACTAGCGGGGGGGATGTATGAGCAGTTCTTC
TRBV12-3/TRBV12-4	few	TRBJ1-1	TRBD1	CASNLSPGTGEAFF	TGTGCCAGCAACTTAAGCCCCGGGACAGGCGAAGCTTTCTTT
TRBV29-1	many	TRBJ1-2	NA	CSVEDSGGANYGYTF	TGCAGCGTTGAAGATTCGGGGGGGGCGAACTATGGCTACACCTTC
TRBV12-3/TRBV12-4	NA	TRBJ2-2	TRBD2	CASSFRDYSNTGELFF	TGTGCCAGCAGTTTCCGGGACTACTCGAACACCGGGGAGCTGTTTTTT
TRBV7-2	NA	TRBJ1-2	NA	CASSFSSGLSYGYTF	TGTGCCAGCAGCTTCAGTTCGGGACTCAGCTATGGCTACACCTTC
TRBV12-3/TRBV12-4	NA	TRBJ1-1	TRBD1	CASTTTGGLNTEAFF	TGTGCCAGTACCACGACAGGGGGCTTAAACACTGAAGCTTTCTTT
TRBV5-1	NA	TRBJ1-1	NA	CASSWQTENTEAFF	TGCGCCAGCAGCTGGCAGACGGAGAACACTGAAGCTTTCTTT
TRBV30	NA	TRBJ1-6	NA	CAWNGRADSPLHF	TGTGCCTGGAATGGTAGGGCGGATTCACCCCTCCACTTT
TRBV20-1	few	TRBJ2-3	NA	CSADNGPRRADTQYF	TGCAGTGCCGACAATGGACCCCGCCGGGCAGATACGCAGTATTTT
TRBV5-1	NA	TRBJ1-3	NA	CASSLGGSRSGNTIYF	TGCGCCAGCAGCTTGGGAGGCAGCCGCTCTGGAAACACCATATATTTT
TRBV2	few	TRBJ1-1	NA	CASSRQEAFF	TGTGCCAGCAGCCGACAGGAAGCTTTCTTT
TRBV5-6	few	TRBJ2-1	NA	CASSSGRWEQFF	TGTGCCAGCAGCTCTGGCAGATGGGAGCAGTTCTTC
TRBV7-2	NA	TRBJ2-7	TRBD2	CASSQELAGGGYEQYF	TGTGCCAGCAGCCAAGAACTAGCGGGAGGTGGCTACGAGCAGTACTTC
TRBV7-2	few	TRBJ1-1	NA	CASSLVAPGTEAFF	TGTGCCAGCAGCTTGGTGGCGCCGGGCACTGAAGCTTTCTTT
TRBV5-6	many	TRBJ1-4	NA	CASSLSNYEKLFF	TGTGCCAGCAGTTTATCGAACTATGAAAAACTGTTTTTT
TRBV7-9	NA	TRBJ1-4	TRBD1	CASNRGKGEKLFF	TGTGCCAGCAACAGGGGAAAGGGTGAAAAACTGTTTTTT
TRBV10-3	NA	TRBJ2-7	TRBD2	CAISDLAAYEQYF	TGTGCCATCAGTGATCTAGCGGCCTACGAGCAGTACTTC
TRBV3-1	NA	TRBJ2-1	NA	CASRPSSYNEQFF	TGTGCCAGCCGACCGAGCTCCTACAATGAGCAGTTCTTC
TRBV5-1	NA	TRBJ1-1	NA	CASRGFLNTEAFF	TGCGCCAGCAGGGGGTTCTTAAACACTGAAGCTTTCTTT
TRBV5-1	NA	TRBJ2-7	TRBD2	CASSFSAGDYEQYF	TGCGCCAGCAGCTTTAGCGCGGGAGACTACGAGCAGTACTTC
TRBV3-1	NA	TRBJ2-5	NA	CASSQEVRPQETQYF	TGTGCCAGCAGCCAAGAAGTCCGGCCCCAAGAGACCCAGTACTTC
TRBV7-8	NA	TRBJ2-3	NA	CASSLQGIFTDTQYF	TGTGCCAGCAGCTTGCAGGGGATTTTCACAGATACGCAGTATTTT
TRBV25-1	few	TRBJ2-5	NA	CASSDSLKETQYF	TGTGCCAGCAGTGATAGTCTTAAAGAGACCCAGTACTTC
TRBV11-3	few	TRBJ2-3	NA	CASSRRDFTDTQYF	TGTGCCAGCAGCCGCAGGGACTTCACAGATACGCAGTATTTT
TRBV18	few	TRBJ2-1	TRBD2	CASSPWTSADEQFF	TGTGCCAGCTCACCATGGACTAGCGCCGATGAGCAGTTCTTC
TRBV12-3/TRBV12-4	NA	TRBJ1-5	TRBD1	CASTTGSSNQPQHF	TGTGCCAGCACGACAGGGTCTAGCAATCAGCCCCAGCATTTT
TRBV6-5	few	TRBJ1-2	NA	CASSYPHRSSGLYGYTF	TGTGCCAGCAGTTATCCCCACCGATCGTCGGGACTATATGGCTACACCTTC
TRBV3-1	NA	TRBJ1-6	NA	CASSQEIPGSPLHF	TGTGCCAGCAGCCAAGAAATCCCCGGTTCACCCCTCCACTTT
TRBV5-1	few	TRBJ2-4	NA	CASAEQGPAKNIQYF	TGCGCCAGCGCCGAACAGGGCCCAGCCAAAAACATTCAGTACTTC
TRBV5-4	few	TRBJ1-2	NA	CASSHQINYGYTF	TGTGCCAGCAGCCACCAGATTAACTATGGCTACACCTTC
TRBV3-1	few	TRBJ2-1	TRBD2	CASSQQAGAYNEQFF	TGTGCCAGCAGCCAGCAAGCGGGGGCCTACAATGAGCAGTTCTTC
TRBV3-1	NA	TRBJ2-3	NA	CASSHGAGTITDTQYF	TGTGCCAGCAGTCACGGGGCGGGGACGATCACAGATACGCAGTATTTT
TRBV7-9	NA	TRBJ2-3	NA	CASSFNREAQYF	TGTGCCAGCAGCTTCAACAGGGAAGCGCAGTATTTT
TRBV3-1	few	TRBJ1-1	NA	CASSQVRNTEAFF	TGTGCCAGCAGCCAAGTTAGGAACACTGAAGCTTTCTTT
TRBV5-1	few	TRBJ1-1	TRBD1	CASSLNGQGAGEAFF	TGCGCCAGCAGCTTGAATGGACAGGGAGCGGGTGAAGCTTTCTTT
TRBV4-1	many	TRBJ2-7	NA	CASSQEPGLWGEQYF	TGCGCCAGCAGCCAAGAACCAGGCCTGTGGGGAGAGCAGTACTTC
TRBV20-1	few	TRBJ1-2	NA	CSAGWNYGYTF	TGCAGTGCTGGGTGGAACTATGGCTACACCTTC
TRBV20-1	few	TRBJ2-3	TRBD1	CSARAGTGDPQADTQYF	TGCAGTGCTAGAGCAGGGACAGGGGACCCGCAGGCGGATACGCAGTATTTT
TRBV6-5	NA	TRBJ1-2	NA	CATLGIYGYTF	TGTGCCACCCTAGGAATCTATGGCTACACCTTC
TRBV20-1	NA	TRBJ2-3	TRBD2	CSARWAGVGDTQYF	TGCAGTGCTAGATGGGCGGGAGTAGGAGATACGCAGTATTTT
TRBV12-3/TRBV12-4	few	TRBJ2-4	NA	CASSAGQTRVYF	TGTGCCAGCAGTGCTGGACAGACCCGCGTATACTTC
TRBV29-1	NA	TRBJ1-1	NA	CSAAGNLNTEAFF	TGCAGCGCGGCAGGGAATTTGAACACTGAAGCTTTCTTT
TRBV4-1	NA	TRBJ2-5	NA	CASSQEMPATQYF	TGCGCCAGCAGCCAAGAAATGCCGGCGACCCAGTACTTC
TRBV12-3/TRBV12-4	many	TRBJ1-6	NA	CASSFQGNNSPLHF	TGTGCCAGCAGTTTCCAGGGGAATAATTCACCCCTCCACTTT
TRBV18	NA	TRBJ2-3	NA	CASSPPGGPDTQYF	TGTGCCAGCTCACCACCGGGGGGCCCCGATACGCAGTATTTT
TRBV3-1	NA	TRBJ2-1	NA	CASSQVGGASLSYNEQFF	TGTGCCAGCAGCCAAGTGGGTGGGGCTAGCCTCTCCTACAATGAGCAGTTCTTC
TRBV19	few	TRBJ2-7	TRBD2	CASSFGAAGGQYEQYF	TGTGCCAGTAGTTTTGGGGCGGCGGGGGGGCAGTACGAGCAGTACTTC
TRBV6-1	many	TRBJ1-2	NA	CASSPVRGSNYGYTF	TGTGCCAGCAGCCCCGTGAGGGGCAGTAACTATGGCTACACCTTC
TRBV10-3	NA	TRBJ2-7	TRBD1	CAISEGQAGARYEQYF	TGTGCCATCAGCGAAGGACAGGCCGGAGCTCGCTACGAGCAGTACTTC
TRBV10-3	NA	TRBJ1-4	TRBD1	CATSGTGVEKLFF	TGTGCCACCAGTGGGACAGGGGTTGAAAAACTGTTTTTT
TRBV20-1	many	TRBJ2-7	NA	CSARDKDYPYEQYF	TGCAGTGCTAGAGATAAGGACTATCCCTACGAGCAGTACTTC